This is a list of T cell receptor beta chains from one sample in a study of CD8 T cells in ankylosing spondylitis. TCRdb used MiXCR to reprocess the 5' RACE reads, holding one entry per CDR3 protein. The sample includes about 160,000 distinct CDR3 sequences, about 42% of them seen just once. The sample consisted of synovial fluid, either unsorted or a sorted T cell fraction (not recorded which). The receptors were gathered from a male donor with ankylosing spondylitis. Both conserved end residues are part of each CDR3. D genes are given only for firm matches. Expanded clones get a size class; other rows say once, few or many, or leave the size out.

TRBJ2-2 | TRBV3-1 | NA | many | CASSQEGGRVTGELFF | TGTGCCAGCAGCCAAGAAGGTGGCCGGGTCACCGGGGAGCTGTTTTTT
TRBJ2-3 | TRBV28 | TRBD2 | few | CASSLSRSGLDQDTQYF | TGTGCCAGCAGTTTATCCCGTAGCGGGCTCGACCAGGATACGCAGTATTTT
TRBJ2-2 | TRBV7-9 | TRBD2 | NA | CASSNTGTSGNTGELFF | TGTGCCAGCAGCAACACCGGGACTAGCGGGAACACCGGGGAGCTGTTTTTT
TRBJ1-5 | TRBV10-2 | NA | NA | CASPTGQRHWNQPQHF | TGCGCCAGCCCGACGGGCCAGCGACATTGGAATCAGCCCCAGCATTTT
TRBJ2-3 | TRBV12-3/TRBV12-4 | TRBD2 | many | CASSLREGDTQYF | TGTGCCAGCAGTTTAAGGGAGGGCGATACGCAGTATTTT
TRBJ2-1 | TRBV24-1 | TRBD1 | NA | CATSGDREVNEQFF | TGTGCCACCAGTGGGGACAGGGAGGTCAATGAGCAGTTCTTC
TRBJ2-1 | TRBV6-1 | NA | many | CASSEDPYLTQGGQFF | TGTGCCAGCAGTGAAGACCCCTATCTCACTCAGGGAGGGCAGTTCTTC
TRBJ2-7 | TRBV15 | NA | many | CATSSGTTYEQYF | TGTGCCACCAGTTCCGGGACCACCTACGAGCAGTACTTC
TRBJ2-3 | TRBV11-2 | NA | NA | CASSLVGFLDTQYF | TGTGCCAGCAGCTTAGTGGGGTTTTTGGATACGCAGTATTTT
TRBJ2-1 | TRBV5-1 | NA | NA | CASSWWTYSNEQFF | TGCGCCAGCAGTTGGTGGACTTACTCAAATGAGCAGTTCTTC
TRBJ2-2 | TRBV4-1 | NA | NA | CASSQDLADTGELFF | TGCGCCAGCAGCCAAGATTTAGCGGACACCGGGGAGCTGTTTTTT
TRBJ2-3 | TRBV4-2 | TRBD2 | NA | CASSQPLAGWGTQYF | TGTGCCAGCAGCCAACCCCTAGCGGGATGGGGTACGCAGTATTTT
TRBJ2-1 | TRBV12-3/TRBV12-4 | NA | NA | CASSLAGGGYNEQFF | TGTGCCAGCAGTTTAGCTGGGGGCGGATACAATGAGCAGTTCTTC
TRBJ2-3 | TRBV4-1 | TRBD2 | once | CASSHGRLEGLIVKSITDTQYF | TGCGCCAGCAGCCACGGGAGGCTAGAGGGACTCATTGTTAAGAGCATCACAGATACGCAGTATTTT
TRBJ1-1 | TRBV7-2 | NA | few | CASSLALMGDTEAFF | TGTGCCAGCAGCTTAGCGCTAATGGGGGACACTGAAGCTTTCTTT
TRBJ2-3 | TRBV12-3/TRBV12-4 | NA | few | CASSWFCGLDTQYF | TGTGCCAGCAGTTGGTTCTGTGGGTTAGATACGCAGTATTTT
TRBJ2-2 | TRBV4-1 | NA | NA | CASSQGLGRSNTGELFF | TGCGCCAGCAGCCAAGGGCTGGGGAGGAGCAACACCGGGGAGCTGTTTTTT
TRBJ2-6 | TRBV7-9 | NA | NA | CASSLLKTPGANVLTF | TGTGCCAGCAGCTTACTAAAGACACCCGGGGCCAACGTCCTGACTTTC
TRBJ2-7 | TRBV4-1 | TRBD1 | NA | CASSPEDRSNYEQYF | TGCGCCAGCAGCCCCGAGGACAGGTCAAACTACGAGCAGTACTTC
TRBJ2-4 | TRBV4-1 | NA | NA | CASSPRWLAKNIQYF | TGCGCCAGCAGCCCCCGGTGGCTAGCCAAAAACATTCAGTACTTC
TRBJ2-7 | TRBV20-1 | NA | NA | CSPLRDYEQYF | TGCAGCCCACTACGGGACTACGAGCAGTACTTC
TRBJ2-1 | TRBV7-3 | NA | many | CASSFGTHLEQFF | TGTGCCAGCAGCTTCGGGACACACCTTGAGCAGTTCTTC
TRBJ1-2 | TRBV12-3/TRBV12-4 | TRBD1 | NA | CASSYRGTWYYGYTF | TGTGCCAGCAGTTACAGGGGGACTTGGTACTATGGCTACACCTTC
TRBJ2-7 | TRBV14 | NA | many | CASSQVAGTGSYEQYF | TGTGCCAGCAGCCAAGTGGCCGGGACGGGATCCTACGAGCAGTACTTC
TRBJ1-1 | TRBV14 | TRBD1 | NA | CASSPRDSWGDTEAFF | TGTGCCAGCAGTCCCAGGGACAGTTGGGGGGACACTGAAGCTTTCTTT
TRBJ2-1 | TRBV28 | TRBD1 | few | CASSLDRANEQFF | TGTGCCAGCAGTTTAGACAGGGCGAATGAGCAGTTCTTC
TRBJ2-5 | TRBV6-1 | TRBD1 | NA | CASSILTGTGGETQYF | TGTGCCAGCTCTATTCTAACCGGGACAGGGGGTGAGACCCAGTACTTC
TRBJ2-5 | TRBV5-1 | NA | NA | CASSFGRQETQYF | TGCGCCAGCAGCTTTGGCAGGCAAGAGACCCAGTACTTC
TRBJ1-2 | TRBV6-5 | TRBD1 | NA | CASSYRTGVAYGYTF | TGTGCCAGCAGTTACCGTACAGGGGTTGCCTATGGCTACACCTTC
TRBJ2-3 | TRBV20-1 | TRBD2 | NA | CSARGLAYSTDTQYF | TGCAGTGCAAGGGGACTAGCGTATAGCACAGATACGCAGTATTTT
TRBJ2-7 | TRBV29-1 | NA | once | CSVSGTESSYEQYF | TGCAGCGTTTCCGGGACGGAGTCTTCCTACGAGCAGTACTTC
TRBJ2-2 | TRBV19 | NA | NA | CASTLAAHRGELFF | TGTGCCAGTACCCTAGCAGCCCATCGCGGGGAGCTGTTTTTT
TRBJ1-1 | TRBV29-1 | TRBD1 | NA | CSVSDREAFF | TGCAGCGTCTCGGACAGGGAAGCTTTCTTT
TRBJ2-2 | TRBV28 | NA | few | CASSLSGGESGELFF | TGTGCCAGCAGTTTGTCTGGGGGCGAATCCGGGGAGCTGTTTTTT
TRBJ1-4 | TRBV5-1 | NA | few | CASSLMLLAGATNEKLFF | TGCGCCAGCAGCTTGATGTTACTGGCGGGCGCAACTAATGAAAAACTGTTTTTT
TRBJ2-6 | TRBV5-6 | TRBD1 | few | CASSYPGGYSPGANVLTF | TGTGCCAGCAGTTACCCAGGGGGTTATTCCCCTGGGGCCAACGTCCTGACTTTC